The rows below give T cell receptor beta chains drawn from one sample of a study of beta chain features in type 1 diabetes. Repertoires were generated with immunoSEQ multiplex PCR, while TCRdb's copy carries only in-frame clones and drops some. The table lists 450,000 to 550,000 clones, around 28% of them singletons. The sequenced sample was naive CD4+ T cells from blood. The receptors were gathered from a man aged 18-30 years in good health. The CDR3 runs from the conserved cysteine through the conserved F or W. A D gene is named only where the DNA matches it firmly. Expanded clones get a size class; other rows say once, few or many, or leave the size out.

j_call: TRBJ2-7
clone_size: .
cdr3_length: 12
v_call: TRBV29-1
d_call: .
cdr3_aa: CSVTTGSYEQYF
cdr3_nt: TGCAGCGTCACCACCGGCTCTTACGAGCAGTACTTC

j_call: TRBJ2-5
clone_size: few
cdr3_length: 13
v_call: TRBV9
d_call: .
cdr3_aa: CASSPEGQETQYF
cdr3_nt: TGTGCCAGCAGCCCCGAGGGCCAGGAGACCCAGTACTTC

j_call: TRBJ2-1
clone_size: few
cdr3_length: 14
v_call: TRBV30
d_call: TRBD2
cdr3_aa: CAWTGTSAMDEQFF
cdr3_nt: TGTGCCTGGACCGGGACTAGCGCGATGGATGAGCAGTTCTTC

j_call: TRBJ2-1
clone_size: few
cdr3_length: 15
v_call: TRBV29-1
d_call: TRBD2
cdr3_aa: CSVALLAGTYNEQFF
cdr3_nt: TGCAGCGTTGCTCTTCTAGCGGGTACTTACAATGAGCAGTTCTTC

j_call: TRBJ2-7
clone_size: .
cdr3_length: 13
v_call: TRBV29-1
d_call: .
cdr3_aa: CSVGLRWNYEQYF
cdr3_nt: TGCAGCGTGGGACTCCGGTGGAACTACGAGCAGTACTTC

j_call: TRBJ1-1
clone_size: few
cdr3_length: 14
v_call: TRBV29-1
d_call: .
cdr3_aa: CSVAAVLARGEAFF
cdr3_nt: TGCAGCGTTGCCGCCGTTCTAGCGCGGGGTGAAGCTTTCTTT

j_call: TRBJ2-1
clone_size: .
cdr3_length: 17
v_call: TRBV4-1
d_call: TRBD2
cdr3_aa: CASSQDSRRGAEREQFF
cdr3_nt: TGCGCCAGCAGCCAAGATTCCCGGCGGGGGGCGGAGCGGGAGCAGTTCTTC

j_call: TRBJ1-1
clone_size: .
cdr3_length: 13
v_call: TRBV6-1
d_call: TRBD1
cdr3_aa: CASSLDRDTEAFF
cdr3_nt: TGTGCCAGCAGCCTCGACAGGGACACTGAAGCTTTCTTT

j_call: TRBJ1-5
clone_size: .
cdr3_length: 17
v_call: TRBV25-1
d_call: .
cdr3_aa: CASSRRGTWWSNQPQHF
cdr3_nt: TGTGCCAGCAGTAGACGGGGGACGTGGTGGAGCAATCAGCCCCAGCATTTT

j_call: TRBJ2-3
clone_size: .
cdr3_length: 14
v_call: TRBV9
d_call: TRBD2
cdr3_aa: CASSRTSGPDTQYF
cdr3_nt: TGTGCCAGCAGTCGGACTAGCGGGCCAGATACGCAGTATTTT

j_call: TRBJ2-7
clone_size: .
cdr3_length: 13
v_call: TRBV6-6
d_call: TRBD1
cdr3_aa: CASSYSIGTGQYF
cdr3_nt: TGTGCCAGCAGTTACTCGATAGGGACAGGCCAGTACTTC

j_call: TRBJ1-1
clone_size: .
cdr3_length: 15
v_call: TRBV5-1
d_call: .
cdr3_aa: CASRRDNGMNTEAFF
cdr3_nt: TGCGCCAGCAGGCGGGACAATGGGATGAACACTGAAGCTTTCTTT

j_call: TRBJ2-1
clone_size: .
cdr3_length: 14
v_call: TRBV28
d_call: TRBD2
cdr3_aa: CASSLSGRGNEQFF
cdr3_nt: TGTGCCAGCAGTCTCAGCGGGAGAGGCAATGAGCAGTTCTTC

j_call: TRBJ2-6
clone_size: .
cdr3_length: 16
v_call: TRBV28
d_call: .
cdr3_aa: CASSLPVGSGANVLTF
cdr3_nt: TGTGCCAGCAGCCTACCTGTGGGGTCTGGGGCCAACGTCCTGACTTTC